The 19 T cell receptor beta chains given below trace back to one sample, sequenced in a study of cytomegalovirus exposure and HLA in healthy donors (dated by TCRdb to the late 2010s). Library generation was performed with the immunoSEQ multiplex PCR assay. A mixture of 60 forward primers for TCR Vbeta segments and 13 reverse primers for TCR Jbeta segments was used in the multiplex PCR. Not all clones reach the TCRdb copy of this immuneACCESS table, which keeps in-frame sequences only. Checked studies attribute under half of the gap to unresolved V genes and leave the rest unexplained. The sample yields roughly 96,000 clones; about four fifths were counted once. The leading ten clones occupy roughly 3% of the sample. The sample was PBMCs. The source of these receptors is a female donor in good health and CMV-seropositive.

The rearrangement links TRBV5-1 to TRBJ2-7; 7 bases are shared with TRBD1. V trimming: 2 bases; J trimming: 0 bases; junction bases outside the gene matches: 2. This CDR3 region has 14 residues. CDR1 is SGHRS, CDR2 YFSETQ, per germline. The CDR3 nucleotides read TGCGCCAGCAGCTTCGGGACAGCCTCCTACGAGCAGTACTTC. The encoded protein is CASSFGTASYEQYF.

V is TRBV30 and J is TRBJ1-3; 10 bases match TRBD1. The germline V gene encodes CDR1 GTSNPN and CDR2 SVGIG (reference sequence). J was trimmed by 2 bases and V by 4 bases; bases with no gene match: 2. This CDR3 is 14 amino acids long. This CDR3 reads CAWKGTGAGNTIYF. The CDR3 bases are TGTGCCTGGAAAGGGACAGGGGCTGGAAACACCATATATTTT. Complete variable domain (other parts from reference TRBV30 and TRBJ1-3): SQTIHQWPATLVQPVGSPLSLECTVEGTSNPNLYWYRQAAGRGLQLLFYSVGIGQISSEVPQNLSASRPQDRQFILSSKKLLLSDSGFYLCAWKGTGAGNTIYFGEGSWLTVV.

The rearrangement joins TRBV5-4 to TRBJ2-5, with 8 positions matching TRBD2. The junction had 16 bases not matched to a gene; V was cut back by 0 bases and J by 3 bases. Germline CDR1 is SGHNT and CDR2 is YYREEE (reference sequence). The CDR3 contains 19 residues. The DNA for the CDR3 is TGTGCCAGCAGCTTGGTCCTAGCGGGTCCCCCGATGGGAAAAGAGACCCAGTACTTC. Translation gives CASSLVLAGPPMGKETQYF.

The chain joins TRBV28 to TRBJ2-5, with D perhaps matching TRBD2 (6 bases). The CDR3 runs to 14 residues. The germline gives CDR1 MDHEN, CDR2 SYDVKM. V lost 5 bases to trimming and J lost 3 bases, with 13 bases between them. CDR3 in amino acids: CASSPSGGKETQYF. CDR3 in DNA: TGTGCCAGCAGTCCTTCCGGGGGAAAAGAGACCCAGTACTTC.

The chain uses TRBV19 and TRBJ1-5; 12 bases are shared with TRBD1. Germline values: CDR1 LNHDA, CDR2 SQIVND (reference sequence). There are 21 residues in the CDR3. The trim removed 4 bases at V and 1 base at J, leaving 17 bases unmatched. This CDR3 is CASSTAPRDRGPRQSNQPQHF. CDR3 sequence (DNA): TGTGCCAGTAGTACCGCCCCCCGGGACAGGGGGCCACGTCAGAGCAATCAGCCCCAGCATTTT. The complete variable domain, with remaining parts taken from reference TRBV19 and TRBJ1-5, reads DGGITQSPKYLFRKEGQNVTLSCEQNLNHDAMYWYRQDPGQGLRLIYYSQIVNDFQKGDIAEGYSVSREKKESFPLTVTSAQKNPTAFYLCASSTAPRDRGPRQSNQPQHFGDGTRLSIL.

This chain links TRBV7-2 with TRBJ1-2; 8 nucleotides align to TRBD1. This CDR3 is 13 amino acids long. CDR1 SGHTA and CDR2 FQGNSA come from the germline V gene. Trimming removed 5 bases from V and 8 bases from J; junction bases left unmatched: 7. CDR3 protein: CASSAGQGQGYTF. The CDR3 DNA reads as TGTGCCAGCAGCGCCGGACAGGGCCAAGGCTACACCTTC.

This rearrangement joins TRBV28 to TRBJ1-2; the D is unclear. The CDR3 is 16 residues long. The germline V gene has CDR1 MDHEN and CDR2 SYDVKM. V gave up 1 base and J gave up 2 bases, with 14 bases separating them. CDR3 coding DNA: TGTGCCAGCAGTTTATCCCACCTACAGATGAACTATGGCTACACCTTC. Its protein is CASSLSHLQMNYGYTF.

This clone came up a few times. V and J are TRBV7-6 and TRBJ2-3, with D hard to call. The CDR3 is made up of 13 amino acids. V shed 3 bases and J shed 3 bases, with 7 bases lying between them. Germline CDR1 is SGHVS and CDR2 is FNYEAQ. In DNA form, the CDR3 reads TGTGCCAGCAGCTTCAAGAGTACAGATACGCAGTATTTT. This translates into CASSFKSTDTQYF. The full variable domain, its missing parts supplied by reference TRBV7-6 and TRBJ2-3, is GAGVSQSPRYKVTKRGQDVALRCDPISGHVSLYWYRQALGQGPEFLTYFNYEAQQDKSGLPNDRFSAERPEGSISTLTIQRTEQRDSAMYRCASSFKSTDTQYFGPGTRLTVL.

This clone was seen only a few times. The genes are TRBV30 and TRBJ2-2, with 7 positions matching TRBD2. This CDR3 is built from 13 residues. The trim removed 0 bases at V and 6 bases at J, leaving 1 base unmatched. From germline, CDR1 is GTSNPN and CDR2 SVGIG (reference sequence). The CDR3 reads CAWSVGGPGELFF. The CDR3 DNA follows: TGTGCCTGGAGTGTGGGAGGGCCCGGGGAGCTGTTTTTT.

The V gene is TRBV5-4, the J gene TRBJ2-7; 7 nucleotides match TRBD1. This CDR3 is 14 amino acids long. V dropped 4 bases and J dropped 3; count of bases not matched to a gene: 7. Germline V gene lookup returns CDR1 SGHNT and CDR2 YYREEE (reference sequence). The CDR3 sequence: CASSPSTGRYEQYF. CDR3 nucleotides: TGTGCCAGCAGCCCCTCGACAGGGCGCTACGAGCAGTACTTC.

In DNA form, the CDR3 reads TGTGCCAGCGGGGGGTCCTATGGCTACACCTTC. Translated: CASGGSYGYTF. V gene TRBV2 combines with J gene TRBJ1-2, with D possibly being TRBD1 (5 bases). This CDR3 has 11 residues. Trimming stripped 8 bases from V and 4 bases from J, with 8 bases between. Germline V CDR1 and CDR2: SNHLY, FYNNEI.

This chain connects TRBV7-9 to TRBJ1-1; D ambiguous. Germline V CDR1 and CDR2: SEHNR, FQNEAQ (reference sequence). Trimming shortened V by 2 bases and J by 7 bases, and 5 bases separated the two germline ends. The CDR3 extends over 11 amino acids. The CDR3 here is CASSLISEAFF. CDR3 in DNA: TGTGCCAGCAGCTTAATTAGTGAAGCTTTCTTT.

This chain connects TRBV10-3 to TRBJ2-1, with D maybe TRBD1 (5 bases). The CDR3 is 12 residues long. Germline V lookup: CDR1 ENHRY, CDR2 SYGVKD. V lost 5 bases, J lost 9 bases, and 11 bases lay in between. The CDR3, as DNA: TGTGCCATCAGTCACGACAGAGCTGAGCAGTTCTTC. The encoded protein is CAISHDRAEQFF.

V gene TRBV30 combines with J gene TRBJ1-4; 10 bases are a match to TRBD1. Germline V gives CDR1 GTSNPN, CDR2 SVGIG (reference sequence). CDR3 length: 13 amino acids. The trim removed 5 bases at V and 7 bases at J, leaving 4 bases unmatched. The CDR3 here is CAWRGTGAEKLFF. Here the CDR3 DNA reads TGTGCCTGGCGCGGGACAGGGGCTGAAAAACTGTTTTTT.

The chain uses TRBV28 and TRBJ2-7; TRBD2 matches at 9 bases. CDR3 length equals 15 residues. Germline CDR1 and CDR2: MDHEN and SYDVKM. J lost 2 bases, V lost 7 bases, and 9 bases had no gene match. The CDR3 loop is CASTSSGGGAYEQYF. The CDR3 nucleotides read TGTGCCAGCACCTCCTCTGGCGGGGGGGCCTACGAGCAGTACTTC.

This clone came up a few times. The chain is built from TRBV9 and TRBJ2-3, with 8 bases lining up with TRBD2. With 1 base clipped from V and 5 bases from J, the junction kept 6 bases outside the gene matches. This CDR3 region has 15 residues. Germline CDR1 is SGDLS and CDR2 is YYNGEE. This CDR3 reads CASSVRSGGKDTQYF. CDR3 bases: TGTGCCAGCAGCGTAAGAAGCGGGGGCAAAGATACGCAGTATTTT.

This chain joins TRBV28 and TRBJ2-7, with a possible D match to TRBD2 (7 bases). Deletions cut 7 bases from V and 1 base from J, with 14 bases between. The CDR3 runs 14 residues. CDR1 MDHEN and CDR2 SYDVKM come from the germline V gene. Here the CDR3 DNA reads TGTGCCAGCACCCTGGGGGGGCTATCCTACGAGCAGTACTTC. Translated: CASTLGGLSYEQYF.

This clone has a handful of counts. CDR3 sequence (DNA): TGTGCCTGGAGACCGGACAGGGCCTACGAGCAGTACTTC. Translated, it gives CAWRPDRAYEQYF. The chain uses TRBV30 and TRBJ2-7; TRBD1 matches at 8 bases. Germline CDR1 and CDR2: GTSNPN and SVGIG (reference sequence). The CDR3 is 13 residues long. V dropped 3 bases and J dropped 2; count of bases not matched to a gene: 3.

The chain has TRBV6-1 and TRBJ2-3, with 13 bases identical to TRBD2. Germline-derived CDR1 and CDR2 are MNHNS and SASEGT. CDR3 length: 15 amino acids. V dropped 6 bases and J dropped 6; count of bases not matched to a gene: 6. The CDR3, as DNA: TGTGCCAGCAGGCGGGGACTAGCGGGGAGCGATACGCAGTATTTT. Amino acid sequence: CASRRGLAGSDTQYF.